The rows below give T cell receptor beta chains drawn from one sample of a study of cytomegalovirus exposure and HLA in healthy donors. The method was immunoSEQ multiplex PCR; TCRdb's version includes in-frame clones alone and lacks a portion of them. The data show some 120,000 clones, with 80% seen just once and just over 2.5% held by the top ten. The material sequenced was PBMCs. The receptors shown here come from a man aged 25-40 years in good health and CMV-seronegative. CDR3s include the opening cysteine and the closing phenylalanine or tryptophan. A D gene is named only where the DNA matches it firmly. The size entry is marked missing in some rows and otherwise reads once, few, many or a size class.

CASSLEGGATEQYF | TGTGCCAGCAGCTTAGAGGGAGGGGCTACCGAGCAGTACTTC | . | TRBJ2-7 | TRBD2 | TRBV7-9
CAMGRGRTNEKLFF | TGTGCCATGGGGAGGGGAAGGACTAATGAAAAACTGTTTTTT | . | TRBJ1-4 | . | TRBV28
CASSQNTGGFFNTEAFF | TGCGCCAGCAGCCAGAATACAGGGGGCTTTTTCAACACTGAAGCTTTCTTT | . | TRBJ1-1 | TRBD1 | TRBV4-1
CASSNLQRATNQPQNF | TGTGCCAGCAGCAACCTCCAGCGGGCAACTAATCAGCCCCAGAATTTT | . | TRBJ1-5 | . | TRBV7-8
CASSMSTGGYEQYF | TGTGCCAGTAGTATGTCCACAGGGGGCTACGAGCAGTACTTC | once | TRBJ2-7 | TRBD1 | TRBV19
CASSSSGGYNEQFF | TGCGCCAGCAGCTCGAGCGGGGGGTACAATGAGCAGTTCTTC | . | TRBJ2-1 | TRBD2 | TRBV5-1
CASSRPNTEAFF | TGTGCCAGCAGCAGGCCGAACACTGAAGCTTTCTTT | few | TRBJ1-1 | . | TRBV6-5
CASSPGPSGRAYEQFF | TGCGCCAGCAGCCCGGGGCCTAGCGGGAGGGCATATGAGCAGTTCTTC | . | TRBJ2-1 | TRBD2 | TRBV5-1
CASSLGGTGTGGYTF | TGTGCCAGCAGCTTGGGAGGGACAGGGACGGGGGGCTACACCTTC | . | TRBJ1-2 | TRBD1 | TRBV5-4
CASSYSASPDEQFF | TGTGCCAGCAGTTACTCGGCTAGTCCGGATGAGCAGTTCTTC | . | TRBJ2-1 | . | TRBV6-5
CASSFKGQGNYGYTF | TGTGCCAGCAGCTTCAAGGGACAGGGGAACTATGGCTACACCTTC | . | TRBJ1-2 | TRBD1 | TRBV7-8
CASSPRTGGRDTQYF | TGTGCCAGCAGTCCCCGGACAGGGGGCCGAGATACGCAGTATTTT | . | TRBJ2-3 | TRBD1 | TRBV28
CASSQESSQGVGNYGYTF | TGCGCCAGCAGCCAAGAGTCTTCTCAGGGGGTAGGCAACTATGGCTACACCTTC | . | TRBJ1-2 | TRBD1 | TRBV4-3
CAGWTANYTEAFF | TGTGCCGGGTGGACAGCCAATTACACTGAAGCTTTCTTT | few | TRBJ1-1 | . | TRBV6-6
CASSRSGYTGELFF | TGTGCCAGCAGTCGGTCGGGATACACCGGGGAGCTGTTTTTT | . | TRBJ2-2 | . | TRBV6-4
CASSPSIGESEAFF | TGTGCCAGCAGCCCGAGTATCGGGGAATCTGAAGCTTTCTTT | . | TRBJ1-1 | . | TRBV5-5
CASSQAENQPQHF | TGCGCCAGCAGCCAAGCGGAGAATCAGCCCCAGCATTTT | . | TRBJ1-5 | . | TRBV4-1
CASSVTGRATNEKLFF | TGTGCCAGCAGTGTAACAGGACGTGCAACTAATGAAAAACTGTTTTTT | . | TRBJ1-4 | . | TRBV27
CASSASGDTYEQYF | TGTGCCAGCAGCGCGTCAGGGGACACCTACGAGCAGTACTTC | . | TRBJ2-7 | . | TRBV9
CASSIDRVGEQYF | TGTGCCAGTAGTATCGACAGGGTGGGTGAGCAGTACTTC | . | TRBJ2-7 | TRBD1 | TRBV19
CASSRGDGGAFF | TGTGCCAGCAGTAGGGGCGACGGGGGAGCTTTCTTT | . | TRBJ1-1 | . | TRBV2
CASSPSAGGPTSTDTQYF | TGCGCCAGCAGCCCCAGTGCGGGGGGACCTACTAGCACAGATACGCAGTATTTT | . | TRBJ2-3 | TRBD2 | TRBV5-1
CASSQGDRAGYNEQFF | TGCGCCAGCAGCCAAGGTGACAGGGCGGGCTACAATGAGCAGTTCTTC | once | TRBJ2-1 | TRBD1 | TRBV4-1
CAISAGRTSGRRDTGELFF | TGTGCCATCAGTGCGGGCCGGACTAGCGGGAGGAGGGACACCGGGGAGCTGTTTTTT | . | TRBJ2-2 | TRBD2 | TRBV10-3
CASTKVLSSGANVLTF | TGTGCCAGCACCAAAGTTTTGAGCTCTGGGGCCAACGTCCTGACTTTC | . | TRBJ2-6 | . | TRBV28
CASRTSEYTGELFF | TGTGCCAGCCGGACTAGCGAATACACCGGGGAGCTGTTTTTT | . | TRBJ2-2 | TRBD2 | TRBV7-8
CASSLGQSSTDTQYF | TGTGCCAGCAGCCTGGGACAGTCTAGCACAGATACGCAGTATTTT | . | TRBJ2-3 | TRBD1 | TRBV6-4
CAWAQGQYNQPQHF | TGTGCCTGGGCCCAGGGGCAGTACAATCAGCCCCAGCATTTT | . | TRBJ1-5 | . | TRBV30
CASSPEASSGGEQYF | TGTGCCAGCAGCCCCGAGGCTAGCTCGGGCGGCGAGCAGTACTTC | few | TRBJ2-7 | . | TRBV7-9
CASGPGNEQFF | TGTGCTAGTGGTCCGGGGAATGAGCAGTTCTTC | . | TRBJ2-1 | . | TRBV12-5
CATSRTGTTFWEQYF | TGTGCCACCAGCAGGACCGGGACAACTTTTTGGGAGCAGTACTTC | . | TRBJ2-7 | . | TRBV15
CASSVDTGGGEKLFF | TGTGCCAGCAGCGTAGACACAGGGGGAGGTGAAAAACTGTTTTTT | . | TRBJ1-4 | TRBD1 | TRBV9
CASSRQGNQPQHF | TGTGCCAGCTCACGACAGGGGAATCAGCCCCAGCATTTT | . | TRBJ1-5 | TRBD1 | TRBV18
CASSLGTVSGTEAFF | TGTGCCAGCAGCTTAGGCACGGTTAGTGGCACTGAAGCTTTCTTT | . | TRBJ1-1 | . | TRBV7-6
CASSQGTSGTAGELFF | TGCGCCAGCAGCCAAGGGACTAGCGGGACAGCCGGGGAGCTGTTTTTT | . | TRBJ2-2 | TRBD2 | TRBV4-1
CASSLAGGEGTEAFF | TGTGCCAGCAGCTTAGCGGGAGGGGAAGGCACTGAAGCTTTCTTT | . | TRBJ1-1 | . | TRBV7-2
CASTLGLAGGETQYF | TGTGCCAGCACCCTAGGGTTAGCGGGAGGAGAGACCCAGTACTTC | . | TRBJ2-5 | TRBD2 | TRBV11-2